The 26 T cell receptor beta chains in this list originate from one sample, sequenced in a study of OX40 agonist ivuxolimab in advanced cancers. Here immunoSEQ multiplex PCR was the method, and the copy in TCRdb shows in-frame clones only, minus some. The sample carries 40,000 to 50,000 clones, 89% recorded once. The sequencing used CD4+ or CD8+ T cells sorted from blood, collected in a trial of the OX40 agonist ivuxolimab. The receptors stem from an adult with an advanced solid tumor such as melanoma, head and neck, liver or kidney cancer.

This clone was recorded a few times. The rearrangement uses TRBV4-3 and TRBJ1-2; TRBD1 agrees at 10 bases. The V gene's germline CDR1 is LGHNA and CDR2 YSLEER. CDR3 length equals 16 residues. Germline trimming cut 2 bases from V and 6 bases from J; bases unmatched to any gene: 9. The CDR3 spells CASSQYHTGTGDGYTF. The CDR3 DNA reads as TGCGCCAGCAGCCAATATCACACCGGGACAGGGGATGGCTACACCTTC.

The chain links TRBV6-5 to TRBJ1-1; D not certain. Trimming removed 2 bases at V and 3 bases at J, with 7 bases between. The CDR3 length is 13 residues. Germline V CDR1 and CDR2: MNHEY, SVGAGI. CDR3 sequence (DNA): TGTGCCAGCAGTTACCGAGGGCACACTGAAGCTTTCTTT. Its translation: CASSYRGHTEAFF.

The gene calls are TRBV5-1 and TRBJ2-3; 14 positions agree with TRBD2. Per the germline V gene, CDR1 is SGHRS and CDR2 is YFSETQ. V lost 2 bases, J lost 5 bases, and 7 bases stayed unmatched. The CDR3 totals 17 residues. The CDR3 reads CASSFGLAGGFGDTQYF. As DNA, the CDR3 is TGCGCCAGCAGCTTTGGACTAGCGGGGGGCTTCGGAGATACGCAGTATTTT.

The chain uses TRBV4-3 and TRBJ1-2, with 9 bases lining up with TRBD1. In germline, CDR1 is LGHNA, CDR2 YSLEER. The CDR3 contains 17 residues. V lost 4 bases and J lost 1; bases outside the gene matches: 10. The CDR3 bases are TGCGCCAGCAGCCCCCGATACAGACAGGGGGGTAACTATGGCTACACCTTC. This codes for CASSPRYRQGGNYGYTF.

The V and J genes are TRBV9 and TRBJ2-1; D tentatively fits TRBD1 or TRBD2 (5 bases each). Germline-derived CDR1 and CDR2 are SGDLS and YYNGEE. The CDR3 has 15 residues. Trimming pared 0 bases from V and 6 bases from J, leaving 13 bases between. CDR3 loop: CASSVVGALRNEQFF. DNA of the CDR3: TGTGCCAGCAGCGTAGTCGGGGCCCTCCGCAATGAGCAGTTCTTC.

The chain links TRBV10-3 to TRBJ1-5; D is uncertain. This CDR3 contains 13 residues. From germline, CDR1 is ENHRY and CDR2 SYGVKD. Trimming shortened V by 3 bases and J by 0 bases, and 3 bases separated the two germline ends. CDR3 sequence reads: CAISEGSNQPQHF. The DNA for the CDR3 is TGTGCCATCAGTGAAGGTAGCAATCAGCCCCAGCATTTT.

The rearrangement joins TRBV10-3 to TRBJ1-2; 7 bases are a match to TRBD1. The V gene end was trimmed by 7 bases and the J gene end by 5 bases; junction bases not matched to a gene: 10. The germline gives CDR1 ENHRY, CDR2 SYGVKD. The CDR3 is 14 amino acids. The CDR3 here is CAITSLRDSYGYTF. For the CDR3, the DNA is TGTGCCATCACCTCCCTTCGGGACAGTTATGGCTACACCTTC.

The count of this clone is one. The chain couples TRBV6-6 to TRBJ1-2; possibly TRBD1 for D (6 bases). The CDR3 length is 14 residues. The germline V gene has CDR1 MNHNY and CDR2 SVGAGI (reference sequence). Trimming left V 0 bases short and J 7 bases short, with 12 bases between. The CDR3 bases are TGTGCCAGCAGTTACTCACAGGGTGGGGTTGGCTACACCTTC. Amino acids: CASSYSQGGVGYTF.

The V call is TRBV11-3, the J call TRBJ2-1; weak D call: TRBD2 (6 bases). Germline V gene sequence: CDR1 SGHNT, CDR2 YENEEA. Between the trimmed V and J ends, which lost 2 bases and 5 bases, there was a span of 10 bases. This CDR3 spans 14 amino acids. The CDR3 spells CASSLNGGNNEQFF. The CDR3 region has the DNA TGTGCCAGCAGCTTAAACGGGGGAAACAATGAGCAGTTCTTC.

The chain links TRBV19 to TRBJ1-4, with D possibly TRBD1 on 5 matching bases. Germline V gene sequence: CDR1 LNHDA, CDR2 SQIVND (reference sequence). The CDR3 is made up of 14 amino acids. V shed 2 bases and J shed 8 bases, with 12 bases lying between them. Here the CDR3 reads CASSIRGAEEKLFF. For the CDR3, the DNA is TGTGCCAGTAGTATAAGGGGTGCCGAGGAAAAACTGTTTTTT.

V is TRBV5-5 and J is TRBJ1-2; 10 bases map to TRBD1. The CDR3 extends over 17 amino acids. J was trimmed by 6 bases and V by 2 bases; bases with no gene match: 13. Germline CDR1 is SGHKS and CDR2 is YYEKEE (reference sequence). As DNA, the CDR3 is TGTGCCAGCAGCTTCTCGGGACAGGGGCTGTTAGGGGATGGCTACACCTTC. Amino acid sequence: CASSFSGQGLLGDGYTF. Full variable domain (rest looked up from reference TRBV5-5 and TRBJ1-2): DAGVTQSPTHLIKTRGQQVTLRCSPISGHKSVSWYQQVLGQGPQFIFQYYEKEERGRGNFPDRFSARQFPNYSSELNVNALLLGDSALYLCASSFSGQGLLGDGYTFGSGTRLTVV.

This clone was seen only once. The V call is TRBV5-1, the J call TRBJ2-1; D is unclear. Trimming pared 4 bases from V and 8 bases from J, leaving 13 bases between. Germline CDR1 and CDR2: SGHRS and YFSETQ. The CDR3 is made up of 13 amino acids. Here the CDR3 DNA reads TGCGCCAGCAGCAGAGCCCGCAGCGATGAGCAGTTCTTC. It is translated as CASSRARSDEQFF.

V and J are TRBV7-2 and TRBJ2-3; 7 bases agree with TRBD1. CDR1 and CDR2 (germline): SGHTA, FQGNSA. This CDR3 spans 13 amino acids. The V segment lost 5 bases and the J segment 9 bases; nucleotides outside the gene matches: 8. The CDR3: CASSRQGDRTQYF. The CDR3 nucleotides are TGTGCCAGCAGCCGTCAGGGGGATAGGACGCAGTATTTT.

J is TRBJ1-1 and V is TRBV5-6; D not certain. The germline V gene encodes CDR1 SGHDT and CDR2 YYEEEE. Trimming shortened V by 2 bases and J by 4 bases, and 6 bases separated the two germline ends. This CDR3 has 12 amino acids. CDR3 loop: CASSFSSTEAFF. Written as DNA, the CDR3 is TGTGCCAGCAGCTTTTCTAGCACTGAAGCTTTCTTT.

This clone was recorded once. The CDR3 reads CASSRASVINYEQYF. The CDR3 region has the DNA TGCGCCAGCAGCCGGGCGTCAGTAATAAACTACGAGCAGTACTTC. V gene TRBV5-1 combines with J gene TRBJ2-7, with D uncertain. V lost 4 bases to trimming and J lost 3 bases, with 17 bases between them. The CDR3 length is 15 residues. Germline assignment: CDR1 SGHRS and CDR2 YFSETQ. Full variable domain (remainder filled in from reference TRBV5-1 and TRBJ2-7): KAGVTQTPRYLIKTRGQQVTLSCSPISGHRSVSWYQQTPGQGLQFLFEYFSETQRNKGNFPGRFSGRQFSNSRSEMNVSTLELGDSALYLCASSRASVINYEQYFGPGTRLTVT.

V gene TRBV5-8 combines with J gene TRBJ1-2; perhaps TRBD1 as D (6 bases). V shed 2 bases and J shed 3 bases, with 11 bases lying between them. Germline CDR1 is SGHTS and CDR2 is YDEGEE. The CDR3 is 14 amino acids. CDR3 amino acids: CASSLITGYYGYTF. The CDR3 bases are TGTGCCAGCAGCTTAATTACAGGGTACTATGGCTACACCTTC.

This clone was counted once. The V gene is TRBV30, the J gene TRBJ1-5, with 8 bases lining up with TRBD1. Per germline, CDR1 GTSNPN and CDR2 SVGIG (reference sequence). V lost 1 base, J lost 4 bases, and 3 bases stayed unmatched. There are 14 residues in the CDR3. As DNA, the CDR3 is TGTGCCTGGAGTGGGGGACAGGAGAATCAGCCCCAGCATTTT. It yields the protein CAWSGGQENQPQHF.

V is TRBV19 and J is TRBJ1-2, with D hard to call. V dropped 5 bases and J dropped 8 bases, with 12 bases sitting between them. This CDR3 has 12 residues. From germline, CDR1 is LNHDA and CDR2 SQIVND (reference sequence). The DNA for the CDR3 is TGTGCCAGTAGTCTCGAGGGTTACGGCTACACCTTC. Translation: CASSLEGYGYTF.

The CDR3 loop is CAISEISRPNTEAFF. DNA for the CDR3: TGTGCCATCAGTGAAATCTCCAGGCCGAACACTGAAGCTTTCTTT. The gene calls are TRBV10-3 and TRBJ1-1; the D is unclear. The ends were cut back, 3 bases at V and 1 base at J, with 12 bases in the middle. Germline V gives CDR1 ENHRY, CDR2 SYGVKD. CDR3 length: 15 residues.

For this clone: The junction differs from germline at one of its ends, possibly a read error. The chain employs TRBV7-7 and TRBJ2-5, with a possible D match to TRBD1 (6 bases). The CDR3 totals 15 residues. Germline loops: CDR1 SSHAT, CDR2 FNYEAQ (reference sequence). CDR3 sequence (DNA): TGTGCTAGCAGCTTTGGTGTACAGGGTGAAGAGACCCAGTACTTC. It yields the protein CASSFGVQGEETQYF.

This clone has a single count. The rearrangement uses TRBV29-1 and TRBJ1-3; TRBD1 is a possible D gene (6 bases). V lost 6 bases and J lost 3, with 15 bases in between. Germline loops: CDR1 SQVTM, CDR2 ANQGSEA. The CDR3 consists of 14 residues. The CDR3 bases are TGCAGCGTCCGGACAGCCGACTATGGAAACACCATATATTTT. Amino acid sequence: CSVRTADYGNTIYF.

The J gene is TRBJ2-7, the V gene TRBV11-1, with 8 bases aligning to TRBD1. Germline CDR1 reads SGHAT; CDR2 reads FQDESV (reference sequence). After removal of 7 bases from V and 0 bases from J, the junction contained 2 bases not matched to a gene. The CDR3 is made up of 13 amino acids. CDR3 loop: CASNGQGSYEQYF. The CDR3 DNA reads TGTGCCAGCAACGGACAGGGCTCCTACGAGCAGTACTTC.

This sequence joins TRBV6-5 and TRBJ1-2; D gene ambiguous. V dropped 2 bases and J dropped 4 bases, with 8 bases sitting between them. Looked up from germline, CDR1 is MNHEY and CDR2 is SVGAGI. The CDR3 has 13 residues. The CDR3 loop is CASSYAGRYGYTF. CDR3 sequence (DNA): TGTGCCAGCAGTTACGCCGGTCGCTATGGCTACACCTTC.

The chain's CDR3 is CAWDRDGQNTEAFF. In nucleotides, the CDR3 is TGTGCCTGGGACAGGGATGGACAGAACACTGAAGCTTTCTTT. This rearrangement joins TRBV30 to TRBJ1-1; 7 bases are a match to TRBD1. This CDR3 spans 14 amino acids. V was pared by 5 bases and J by 1 base, with 7 bases of the junction left unmatched. Looked up from germline, CDR1 is GTSNPN and CDR2 is SVGIG (reference sequence).

The chain combines TRBV2 with TRBJ1-3; weak D call: TRBD1 (5 bases). The germline CDR1 and CDR2 sequences are SNHLY and FYNNEI. The length of the CDR3 is 15 residues. V lost 7 bases to trimming and J lost 0 bases, with 13 bases between them. CDR3 in DNA: TGTGCCAGCACTAGGGACCGGAGCTCTGGAAACACCATATATTTT. It encodes CASTRDRSSGNTIYF.

This chain links TRBV11-2 with TRBJ2-7, with no clear D. Germline CDR1 SGHAT, CDR2 FQNNGV. Trimming stripped 4 bases from V and 0 bases from J, with 13 bases between. CDR3 length: 15 amino acids. CDR3 in amino acids: CASSSISGRSYEQYF. CDR3 nucleotides: TGTGCCAGCAGCTCAATCTCCGGGCGCTCCTACGAGCAGTACTTC.